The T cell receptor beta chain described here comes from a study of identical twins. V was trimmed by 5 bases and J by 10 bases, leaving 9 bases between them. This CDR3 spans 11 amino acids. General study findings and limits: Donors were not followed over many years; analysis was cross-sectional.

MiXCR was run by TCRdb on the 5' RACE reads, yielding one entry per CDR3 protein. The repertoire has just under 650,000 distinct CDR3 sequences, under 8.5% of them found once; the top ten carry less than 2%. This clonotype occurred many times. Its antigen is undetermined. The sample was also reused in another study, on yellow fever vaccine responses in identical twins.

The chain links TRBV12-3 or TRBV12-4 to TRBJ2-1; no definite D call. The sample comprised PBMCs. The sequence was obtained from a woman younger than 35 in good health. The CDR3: CASSPLAEQFF. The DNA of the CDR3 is TGTGCCAGCAGTCCCCTCGCGGAGCAGTTCTTC.